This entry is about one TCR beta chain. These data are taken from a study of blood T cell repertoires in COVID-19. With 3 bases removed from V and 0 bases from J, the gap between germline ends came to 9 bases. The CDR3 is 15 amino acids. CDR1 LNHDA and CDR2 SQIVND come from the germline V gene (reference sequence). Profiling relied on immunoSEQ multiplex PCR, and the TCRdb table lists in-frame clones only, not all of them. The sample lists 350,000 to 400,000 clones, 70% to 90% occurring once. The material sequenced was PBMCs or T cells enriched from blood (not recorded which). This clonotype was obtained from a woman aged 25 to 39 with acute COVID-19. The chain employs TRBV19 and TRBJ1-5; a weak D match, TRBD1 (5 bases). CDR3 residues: CASSIGAYSNQPQHF. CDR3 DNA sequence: TGTGCCAGTAGTATTGGGGCTTATAGCAATCAGCCCCAGCATTTT.